A single sample is the source of the 16 T cell receptor beta chains below, sequenced in a study of beta chain features in type 1 diabetes. Since all of the isolated RNA was reverse transcribed, expressed TCRB transcripts were what got sequenced. Using immunoSEQ multiplex PCR, the repertoire was profiled, and TCRdb retains in-frame clones only, with some absent. The table has over 700,000 clones, 15% to 20% seen once. Source material: naive CD4+ T cells from blood. These receptors came from a woman aged 18-29 years in good health.

V and J are TRBV5-6 and TRBJ2-2; D is perhaps TRBD2 (5 bases). CDR3 length equals 14 residues. Germline values: CDR1 SGHDT, CDR2 YYEEEE. Trimming took 2 bases from V and 4 from J, leaving 9 bases between them. The CDR3 spells CASSFLGSTGELFF. CDR3 bases: TGTGCCAGCAGCTTTCTGGGGAGCACCGGGGAGCTGTTTTTT.

This clone was counted between two and nine times. The rearrangement joins TRBV11-2 to TRBJ2-4, with unresolved D. Per germline, CDR1 SGHAT and CDR2 FQNNGV. V was clipped by 0 bases and J by 7 bases, with 7 bases between them. This CDR3 has 13 amino acids. Here the CDR3 reads CASSLDRSNIQYF. CDR3 in DNA: TGTGCCAGCAGCTTAGATCGTTCCAACATTCAGTACTTC.

The chain combines TRBV5-1 with TRBJ2-3; D is possibly TRBD1 or TRBD2 (6 bases each). In germline, CDR1 is SGHRS, CDR2 YFSETQ. V was cut by 4 bases and J by 3 bases, with 15 bases left in between. This CDR3 contains 15 residues. The CDR3 region has the DNA TGCGCCAGCAGCCTCTCGCTAGGGGGGACAGATACGCAGTATTTT. Encoded protein: CASSLSLGGTDTQYF.

The chain is built from TRBV28 and TRBJ2-7, with 11 positions matching TRBD2. Trimming removed 4 bases from V and 3 bases from J; junction bases left unmatched: 5. The CDR3 is 15 residues long. The germline V gene has CDR1 MDHEN and CDR2 SYDVKM. This CDR3 is CASSSIAGGNYEQYF. The CDR3 DNA is TGTGCCAGCAGTTCGATAGCGGGAGGGAACTACGAGCAGTACTTC.

This clone has a handful of counts. The V call is TRBV7-2, the J call TRBJ1-4; D is uncertain. Germline-derived CDR1 and CDR2 are SGHTA and FQGNSA. Trimming cost V 2 bases and J 7 bases, with 11 bases left between them. CDR3 length: 14 amino acids. The CDR3 loop is CASSLLSGSEKLFF. The CDR3 DNA reads as TGTGCCAGCAGCTTATTGTCGGGGTCTGAAAAACTGTTTTTT.

This clone was observed a few times. The chain joins TRBV5-1 to TRBJ1-1; tentative D call: TRBD1 (5 bases). V was pared by 2 bases and J by 1 base, with 12 bases between. The CDR3 totals 15 residues. CDR1 is SGHRS, CDR2 YFSETQ, per germline. The CDR3 bases are TGCGCCAGCAGCTTAGAGGGCAGGGCGAACACTGAAGCTTTCTTT. Residues: CASSLEGRANTEAFF.

This clone was seen only a few times. This chain uses TRBV4-2 with TRBJ1-1; 10 nucleotides align to TRBD1. Germline lookup yields CDR1 LGHNA and CDR2 YNFKEQ. This CDR3 spans 17 amino acids. The V and J ends lost 1 base and 1 base, in that order; junction bases with no gene match: 6. The DNA for the CDR3 is TGTGCCAGCAGCCAAGTTGACAGGGGGCCTGGGAACACTGAAGCTTTCTTT. Its translation: CASSQVDRGPGNTEAFF.

V is TRBV5-1 and J is TRBJ2-5; 11 bases are shared with TRBD1. The CDR3 is made up of 15 amino acids. Germline trimming cut 5 bases from V and 1 base from J; bases unmatched to any gene: 4. The germline V gene has CDR1 SGHRS and CDR2 YFSETQ. The CDR3 region has the DNA TGCGCCAGCAGTCAAGGGACAGGGGGCCAAGAGACCCAGTACTTC. The encoded protein is CASSQGTGGQETQYF.

The V call is TRBV20-1, the J call TRBJ2-3; D gene ambiguous. Germline V gene sequence: CDR1 DFQATT, CDR2 SNEGSKA (reference sequence). The CDR3 is 11 residues long. The V end was cut by 0 bases, the J end by 10 bases, with 8 bases between. CDR3 nucleotides: TGCAGTGCTAGAGATCATCTAGCGCAGTATTTT. Protein sequence: CSARDHLAQYF.

The sample holds a few counts of this clone. The chain has TRBV19 and TRBJ2-1; maybe TRBD2 (5 bases). Trimming removed 6 bases at V and 9 bases at J, with 24 bases between. From germline, CDR1 is LNHDA and CDR2 SQIVND (reference sequence). The CDR3 sequence is 16 residues long. CDR3 DNA: TGTGCCAGTAGGGGCGATTCCAGCGGTGGGTGGAGTGAGCAGTTCTTC. Protein sequence: CASRGDSSGGWSEQFF.

This clone was counted a few times. The genes are TRBV11-3 and TRBJ1-5, with D possibly being TRBD1 (6 bases). Germline CDR1 reads SGHNT; CDR2 reads YENEEA. Trimming pared 3 bases from V and 6 bases from J, leaving 18 bases between. The CDR3 runs to 16 residues. The CDR3 region has the DNA TGTGCCAGCAGCTTGCGGAAGTGGGGGCGCGTTCAGCCCCAGCATTTT. It yields the protein CASSLRKWGRVQPQHF.

CDR3 in amino acids: CATSREGPALPGELFF. Here the CDR3 DNA reads TGTGCCACCAGCAGAGAGGGCCCCGCCCTTCCCGGGGAGCTGTTTTTT. The rearrangement joins TRBV15 to TRBJ2-2, with unresolved D. The CDR3 is made up of 16 amino acids. The ends were cut back, 0 bases at V and 6 bases at J, with 14 bases in the middle. Germline V lookup: CDR1 LNHNV, CDR2 YYDKDF (reference sequence).

A few counts support this clone. The J gene is TRBJ1-1, the V gene TRBV6-1; D not certain. Trimming took off 6 bases at V and 0 bases at J, with 8 bases between the two ends. The CDR3 is made up of 13 amino acids. In germline, CDR1 is MNHNS, CDR2 SASEGT. The chain's CDR3 is CASSSRMNTEAFF. The CDR3 DNA reads as TGTGCCAGCAGCTCCCGAATGAACACTGAAGCTTTCTTT.

This clone was recorded a few times. The chain recombines TRBV7-9 with TRBJ2-5; 9 bases are a match to TRBD2. V shed 6 bases and J 2 bases; nucleotides not matched to a gene: 4. There are 14 residues in the CDR3. Germline assignment: CDR1 SEHNR and CDR2 FQNEAQ (reference sequence). CDR3 coding DNA: TGTGCCAGCAGAGCGGGAGGATGGCAAGAGACCCAGTACTTC. It specifies CASRAGGWQETQYF.

The chain employs TRBV10-3 and TRBJ2-2, with 11 bases identical to TRBD2. V dropped 4 bases and J dropped 0; count of bases not matched to a gene: 7. This CDR3 has 18 amino acids. Per the germline V gene, CDR1 is ENHRY and CDR2 is SYGVKD. The CDR3 DNA follows: TGTGCCATCAGTGTTGGGACTAGCGGAGTACCGAACACCGGGGAGCTGTTTTTT. This translates into CAISVGTSGVPNTGELFF.

This rearrangement joins TRBV7-9 to TRBJ2-1; D might be TRBD2 (6 bases). The germline gives CDR1 SEHNR, CDR2 FQNEAQ (reference sequence). The CDR3 contains 16 residues. The germline V and J ends were trimmed by 1 base and 1 base, with 11 bases remaining between them. The CDR3 DNA sequence: TGTGCCAGCAGCTTAGGGCGGGGAGTATCCTACAATGAGCAGTTCTTC. This sequence encodes CASSLGRGVSYNEQFF.